The 31 T cell receptor beta chains below all came from one sample that was sequenced in a study of blood T cell repertoires in COVID-19. Only in-frame clones appear in the TCRdb table, and some are missing; sequencing was by immunoSEQ multiplex PCR. The repertoire holds approximately 280,000 clones, with around 89% as singletons. The specimen was peripheral blood. Every receptor here comes from a man in his forties with acute or convalescent COVID-19.

This clone was picked up one time. CDR3 bases: TGTGCCAGCAGTGAAGAGTCGGGGAACTTAGATACGCAGTATTTT. Translation: CASSEESGNLDTQYF. The gene calls are TRBV6-1 and TRBJ2-3; TRBD2 might be the D (5 bases). Germline V gene data show CDR1 as MNHNS and CDR2 as SASEGT. Trimming stripped 1 base from V and 5 bases from J, with 13 bases between. The CDR3 covers 15 residues.

The genes are TRBV10-1 and TRBJ2-1; 8 positions agree with TRBD2. The CDR3 covers 14 residues. Germline V gene lookup returns CDR1 WNHNN and CDR2 SYGVQD (reference sequence). The trim removed 3 bases at V and 10 bases at J, leaving 8 bases unmatched. Here the CDR3 reads CASSDTAGAIEQFF. DNA of the CDR3: TGCGCCAGCAGTGATACAGCGGGGGCTATAGAGCAGTTCTTC.

V is TRBV5-4 and J is TRBJ1-2, with 7 bases that match TRBD1. The CDR3 spans 17 residues. V shed 0 bases and J 7 bases; nucleotides not matched to a gene: 15. Germline values: CDR1 SGHNT, CDR2 YYREEE (reference sequence). The CDR3 reads CASSLGLYGRGTAGYTF. CDR3 sequence (DNA): TGTGCCAGCAGCTTGGGTCTCTACGGCAGGGGGACTGCTGGCTACACCTTC.

The J gene is TRBJ2-1, the V gene TRBV5-4; TRBD2 might be the D (5 bases). CDR3 length: 13 residues. CDR1 and CDR2 from the germline V gene are SGHNT and YYREEE (reference sequence). V lost 4 bases and J lost 7, with 12 bases in between. DNA for the CDR3: TGTGCCAGCAGCCTCTACCCGGGAAATGAGCAGTTCTTC. This encodes CASSLYPGNEQFF.

V gene TRBV7-9 combines with J gene TRBJ2-2, with 7 positions matching TRBD1. This CDR3 is built from 15 residues. The germline V gene encodes CDR1 SEHNR and CDR2 FQNEAQ (reference sequence). Losses at the gene ends were 10 bases for V and 2 bases for J; bases not matched to a gene: 10. The CDR3 is CATRDRTSNTGELFF. Written as DNA, the CDR3 is TGTGCCACTCGGGACAGAACTTCTAACACCGGGGAGCTGTTTTTT. The full variable domain, with the rest looked up from reference TRBV7-9 and TRBJ2-2, is DTGVSQNPRHKITKRGQNVTFRCDPISEHNRLYWYRQTLGQGPEFLTYFQNEAQLEKSRLLSDRFSAERPKGSFSTLEIQRTEQGDSAMYLCATRDRTSNTGELFFGEGSRLTVL.

The chain carries TRBV11-2 and TRBJ2-1, with TRBD2 matching 7 bases. The CDR3 length is 15 residues. CDR1 and CDR2 from the germline V gene are SGHAT and FQNNGV. The J segment lost 8 bases and the V segment lost 4 bases, leaving 11 bases of the junction unmatched. The CDR3 spells CASSSSSGPLDEQFF. The CDR3 DNA is TGTGCCAGCAGCTCTTCTAGCGGCCCTTTAGATGAGCAGTTCTTC. Full variable domain (remainder filled in from reference TRBV11-2 and TRBJ2-1): EAGVAQSPRYKIIEKRQSVAFWCNPISGHATLYWYQQILGQGPKLLIQFQNNGVVDDSQLPKDRFSAERLKGVDSTLKIQPAKLEDSAVYLCASSSSSGPLDEQFFGPGTRLTVL.

The CDR3 DNA is TGTGCCAGTAGGGACAGGGGCCCCTACAATGAGCAGTTCTTC. Its protein is CASRDRGPYNEQFF. The chain joins TRBV19 to TRBJ2-1, with 9 bases identical to TRBD1. With V trimmed by 6 bases and J by 2 bases, 2 bases remained unmatched. The CDR3 runs to 14 residues. Germline CDR1 LNHDA, CDR2 SQIVND (reference sequence).

This clone has only a few counts. The V gene is TRBV6-1, the J gene TRBJ1-4, with TRBD1 matching over 8 bases. This CDR3 is built from 15 residues. V shed 3 bases, J shed 8 bases, and the junction held 8 bases outside the gene matches. From germline, CDR1 is MNHNS and CDR2 SASEGT. CDR3 protein: CASSDPGQGREKLFF. CDR3 DNA: TGTGCCAGCAGTGATCCAGGACAGGGAAGAGAAAAACTGTTTTTT.

This chain uses TRBV15 with TRBJ1-2; a weak D match, TRBD1 (5 bases). CDR1 and CDR2 (germline): LNHNV, YYDKDF (reference sequence). Deletions cut 4 bases from V and 3 bases from J, with 9 bases between. The CDR3 is 13 amino acids. CDR3 bases: TGTGCCACCAGCACAGGGTATGACTATGGCTACACCTTC. This sequence encodes CATSTGYDYGYTF.

The chain has TRBV2 and TRBJ2-7; 8 nucleotides line up with TRBD1. V was clipped by 6 bases and J by 1 base; unmatched bases: 8. The CDR3 loop spans 15 amino acids. Germline V lookup: CDR1 SNHLY, CDR2 FYNNEI. CDR3 sequence reads: CASSPDRGSSYEQYF. CDR3 bases: TGTGCCAGCAGCCCCGACAGGGGTTCATCCTACGAGCAGTACTTC.

The chain links TRBV30 to TRBJ1-4; the D is unclear. CDR3 length: 13 amino acids. The germline gives CDR1 GTSNPN, CDR2 SVGIG (reference sequence). V shed 1 base and J shed 1 base, with 4 bases lying between them. The CDR3 sequence is CAWSAGTNEKLFF. The CDR3 DNA follows: TGTGCCTGGAGTGCGGGAACTAATGAAAAACTGTTTTTT.

The rearrangement links TRBV10-2 to TRBJ1-1; 7 nucleotides agree with TRBD1. V shed 1 base and J 3 bases; nucleotides not matched to a gene: 11. This CDR3 region has 17 residues. Germline loops: CDR1 WSHSY, CDR2 SAAADI. The CDR3 nucleotides read TGCGCCAGCAGTGAGTATACAGGGGTGTTTAGGGACACTGAAGCTTTCTTT. As protein: CASSEYTGVFRDTEAFF.

The V and J genes are TRBV11-2 and TRBJ2-1; the match to TRBD2 covers 8 bases. The CDR3 covers 15 residues. Germline V gene lookup returns CDR1 SGHAT and CDR2 FQNNGV. J gave up 9 bases and V 5 bases, and 12 bases lay outside the gene matches. The DNA for the CDR3 is TGTGCCAGCAGCCGCGCAGCGGGGGACCTTACTGAGCAGTTCTTC. As protein: CASSRAAGDLTEQFF.

This clone was observed a handful of times. This rearrangement joins TRBV5-1 to TRBJ2-1; TRBD1 matches at 10 bases. This CDR3 is built from 18 residues. V lost 5 bases and J lost 0; bases outside the gene matches: 11. CDR1 and CDR2 (germline): SGHRS, YFSETQ. CDR3 in DNA: TGCGCCAGCAGGGGGGACAGGGGCACCGCGAGCTCCTACAATGAGCAGTTCTTC. Translated, it gives CASRGDRGTASSYNEQFF.

The genes are TRBV6-5 and TRBJ1-1, with 7 positions matching TRBD1. The CDR3 is 14 amino acids. V lost 4 bases to trimming and J lost 4 bases; unmatched junction nucleotides: 6. Looked up from germline, CDR1 is MNHEY and CDR2 is SVGAGI. The CDR3 here is CASSSLNRGTEAFF. As DNA, the CDR3 is TGTGCCAGCAGTTCCTTAAACAGGGGCACTGAAGCTTTCTTT.

The V and J genes are TRBV19 and TRBJ1-6; possibly TRBD1 for D (5 bases). This CDR3 has 14 residues. Germline CDR1 and CDR2: LNHDA and SQIVND (reference sequence). The germline V and J ends were trimmed by 5 bases and 7 bases, with 12 bases remaining between them. The chain's CDR3 is CASSPGLENSPLHF. CDR3 nucleotides: TGTGCCAGTAGTCCGGGACTTGAGAATTCACCCCTCCACTTT.

The chain is built from TRBV14 and TRBJ2-7, with D maybe TRBD1 (5 bases). This CDR3 has 16 residues. V dropped 5 bases and J dropped 2 bases, with 19 bases sitting between them. Germline V gene sequence: CDR1 SGHDN, CDR2 FVKESK. CDR3 DNA sequence: TGTGCCAGCAGCTCTCAAGGTAACAGGTTGACCTACGAGCAGTACTTC. Amino acid sequence: CASSSQGNRLTYEQYF.

This rearrangement joins TRBV5-1 to TRBJ2-2, with D possibly being TRBD1 (5 bases). Germline-derived CDR1 and CDR2 are SGHRS and YFSETQ. The V and J ends lost 0 bases and 2 bases respectively, with 11 bases between them. The length of the CDR3 is 16 residues. The CDR3 DNA sequence: TGCGCCAGCAGCTTGGGATTGGGGCCCAACACCGGGGAGCTGTTTTTT. As protein: CASSLGLGPNTGELFF.

V usage is TRBV5-1 and J usage is TRBJ2-1; D is perhaps TRBD1 (6 bases). Trimming stripped 2 bases from V and 0 bases from J, with 9 bases between. CDR3 length equals 15 residues. Germline values: CDR1 SGHRS, CDR2 YFSETQ. CDR3 DNA: TGCGCCAGCAGCTTCACAGGGACCTCCTACAATGAGCAGTTCTTC. Its translation: CASSFTGTSYNEQFF.

The V gene is TRBV2, the J gene TRBJ1-6, with 9 bases that match TRBD1. Germline assignment: CDR1 SNHLY and CDR2 FYNNEI. This CDR3 region has 15 residues. V was pared by 4 bases and J by 9 bases, with 7 bases of the junction left unmatched. The CDR3 here is CASSVTGGSGSPLHF. CDR3 DNA: TGTGCCAGCAGTGTAACAGGGGGCTCGGGTTCACCCCTCCACTTT.

This rearrangement joins TRBV7-9 to TRBJ2-7, with TRBD2 matching 14 bases. The CDR3 has 15 residues. CDR1 and CDR2 from the germline V gene are SEHNR and FQNEAQ (reference sequence). J lost 3 bases, V lost 6 bases, and 4 bases had no gene match. In DNA form, the CDR3 reads TGTGCCAGCAGTCCCGGGACTAGCGGGAGCTACGAGCAGTACTTC. Residues: CASSPGTSGSYEQYF.

The chain is built from TRBV20-1 and TRBJ2-4, with D tentatively TRBD1 (6 bases). Per the germline V gene, CDR1 is DFQATT and CDR2 is SNEGSKA (reference sequence). The CDR3 is 11 amino acids. V was shortened by 5 bases and J by 6 bases, with 8 bases between the two germline ends. CDR3 region: CSAQGINIQYF. DNA of the CDR3: TGCAGTGCTCAGGGGATAAACATTCAGTACTTC.

This clone has just a few counts. V is TRBV12-5 and J is TRBJ1-2, with TRBD1 matching 10 bases. The CDR3 length is 17 residues. Germline assignment: CDR1 LGHNT and CDR2 FRNRAP. V lost 3 bases and J lost 2; bases outside the gene matches: 9. The CDR3, as DNA: TGTGCTAGTGGTTTCCAATTGGGACAGGGGAACAACTATGGCTACACCTTC. It translates to CASGFQLGQGNNYGYTF.

This clone was counted a few times. The sample has other DNA sequences that encode this CDR3 too. The V gene is TRBV3-1 (or the pseudogene TRBV3-2), the J gene TRBJ2-1; no firm D call. This CDR3 spans 15 amino acids. CDR1 and CDR2 from the germline V gene are LGHDT and YNNKEL (reference sequence). The ends were cut back, 4 bases at V and 0 bases at J, with 10 bases in the middle. CDR3 region: CASSPTRSSYNEQFF. The DNA for the CDR3 is TGTGCCAGCAGCCCTACCCGGAGCTCCTACAATGAGCAGTTCTTC.

The gene calls are TRBV6-5 and TRBJ1-2; 7 nucleotides line up with TRBD1. Germline V gene sequence: CDR1 MNHEY, CDR2 SVGAGI. V dropped 5 bases and J dropped 11; count of bases not matched to a gene: 11. CDR3 size: 13 residues. The CDR3 is CASSPPGGGRYTF. The DNA for the CDR3 is TGTGCCAGCAGTCCCCCAGGAGGGGGCAGGTACACCTTC.

This chain links TRBV7-8 with TRBJ1-2, with a possible D match to TRBD1 (6 bases). The CDR3 consists of 13 residues. The germline V gene has CDR1 SGHVS and CDR2 FQNEAQ. V lost 10 bases, J lost 6 bases, and 18 bases lay in between. The CDR3 here is CATGGAGINGYTF. CDR3 in DNA: TGTGCCACGGGGGGGGCGGGGATAAATGGCTACACCTTC.

The chain employs TRBV13 and TRBJ2-1, with 14 positions matching TRBD2. The germline CDR1 and CDR2 sequences are PRHDT and FYEKMQ (reference sequence). V was pared by 5 bases and J by 8 bases, with 11 bases of the junction left unmatched. There are 17 residues in the CDR3. The CDR3 region is CASSLHGRLAGGHEQFF. The CDR3 DNA follows: TGTGCCAGCAGCCTACACGGAAGACTAGCGGGGGGGCATGAGCAGTTCTTC.

The chain employs TRBV24-1 and TRBJ1-5; D is undetermined. The CDR3 runs to 14 residues. With 5 bases removed from V and 3 bases from J, the gap between germline ends came to 10 bases. CDR1 and CDR2 from the germline V gene are KGHDR and SFDVKD. CDR3 in DNA: TGTGCCACCAGTGCGGGTCTGAACAATCAGCCCCAGCATTTT. As protein: CATSAGLNNQPQHF.

This chain uses TRBV5-1 with TRBJ1-2; 7 nucleotides match TRBD1. J lost 2 bases, V lost 4 bases, and 2 bases had no gene match. CDR1 is SGHRS, CDR2 YFSETQ, per germline. This CDR3 is 13 amino acids long. CDR3 sequence (DNA): TGCGCCAGCAGCGAACAGGGGAACTATGGCTACACCTTC. This sequence encodes CASSEQGNYGYTF.

This rearrangement joins TRBV3-1 (or the pseudogene TRBV3-2) to TRBJ1-1; D gene unclear. The CDR3 extends over 13 amino acids. Germline CDR1 LGHDT, CDR2 YNNKEL (reference sequence). Trimming removed 2 bases from V and 3 bases from J, with 7 bases in between. Here the CDR3 DNA reads TGTGCCAGCAGCCAAAGGCGGGACACTGAAGCTTTCTTT. Translated, it gives CASSQRRDTEAFF.

The chain carries TRBV11-1 and TRBJ1-2; tentative D call: TRBD1 (6 bases). The V end was cut by 5 bases, the J end by 1 base, with 8 bases between. In germline, CDR1 is SGHAT, CDR2 FQDESV (reference sequence). The CDR3 spans 13 residues. This chain's CDR3 is CASSTDSNYGYTF. CDR3 DNA sequence: TGTGCCAGCAGCACGGACAGTAACTATGGCTACACCTTC.